Sequencing of this TCR beta chain was carried out in a study of blood T cell repertoires in COVID-19 (TCRdb year 2020). Study-level background: The collaborator samples originated in the United States, Italy and Spain and spanned the acute and convalescent phases of COVID-19. Samples were obtained from the ongoing ImmuneRACE study (first 160 participants) and from some 1,300 subjects provided by 6 global collaborators. A freely available public database, intended as a resource for researchers studying the immune response to SARS-CoV-2, is where the repertoires were released. Subjects who had been exposed to COVID-19, were actively infected with it, or had recovered from it provided the deeply sampled blood TCRbeta repertoires that made up the dataset. Sample metadata almost always included a de-identified subject ID, COVID-19 status, age in years and sex. HLA class I and class II types, where available, came from metadata supplied by the sample provider rather than from assay-based typing. The prospective study material was composed of cDNA or gDNA derived from T cells, B-cell-depleted T cells, or PBMCs. Overall results and qualifications from the work: How much clinical and demographic metadata was included differed by source and by participant, and the metadata was provided uncurated.

Trimming at the junction amounts to 4 bases on V and 0 bases on J, and the germline ends lie 14 bases apart. The CDR3, from cysteine to phenylalanine, totals 16 residues. Left in the record is the CDR3 DNA by itself, 48 bases read in frame from the first base. The collaborating institutions used their own protocols to collect whole blood in K2EDTA tubes. For TCRbeta analysis, collaborator samples were shipped as frozen whole blood, as isolated PBMCs, or as DNA extracted from either sample type. The immunoSEQ Assay, a bias-controlled multiplex PCR, was used to amplify TCRbeta CDR3 regions from genomic DNA. The authors' analysis ran thus. Within the assay, amplification of reference gene primers was used to estimate how many nucleated cells each sample contained. Sequence reads were collapsed and filtered to measure the absolute abundance of every unique TCRbeta CDR3 rearrangement. For each sample, productive Simpson clonality was calculated as the square root of Simpson's diversity index over productive rearrangements. Imported from immuneACCESS, the table was reduced by TCRdb to in-frame sequences with V and J called. These copies leave out some clones; in studies compared against another copy, an unresolved V gene accounts for under half, and the cause of the remainder is not known. That table supplies the V and J calls and clone size; D and trimming were determined from the DNA. The sample table holds 150,000 to 200,000 clones, of which roughly 90% were seen once. Roughly 0.56% of the sample is in the top ten clones.

To note about this clone: Its antigen is unknown. No base qualities exist here, and no much larger clone lies one base off it.

The sample comprised peripheral blood. The V gene is TRBV23-1 and the J gene is TRBJ2-3; a tentative D call is TRBD1 (6 bases match). Being an ORF, TRBV23-1 has a function that is uncertain. This receptor was taken from a man aged 50-59 years with acute or convalescent COVID-19. Here is the DNA: TGCGCCAGCAGTCTTCGGGACACCACTAGCACAGATACGCAGTATTTT. This gives the protein CASSLRDTTSTDTQYF.